Listed below are T cell receptor beta chains from one sample, sequenced in a study of shared clonotypes between healthy human individuals. TCRdb's table, derived via immunoSEQ multiplex PCR, lists solely in-frame clones and lacks some. The sample includes approximately 88,000 clones, 60% to 75% of them seen just once. Source material: memory CD8+ T cells sorted from blood. These receptors all come from a man aged 25-45 years in good health. Both conserved end residues are part of each CDR3. The D gene is left open where the match is weak. Not every row has a clone size; where given, it reads once, few, many or a size class.

clone_size: .
j_call: TRBJ2-5
v_call: TRBV4-1
d_call: .
cdr3_aa: CASSQVADQETQYF
cdr3_nt: TGCGCCAGCAGCCAAGTAGCGGACCAAGAGACCCAGTACTTC

clone_size: .
j_call: TRBJ2-7
v_call: TRBV6-1
d_call: TRBD2
cdr3_aa: CASSGSGSSSREQYF
cdr3_nt: TGTGCCAGCAGTGGTAGCGGGAGTAGTTCGCGCGAGCAGTACTTC

clone_size: .
j_call: TRBJ2-3
v_call: TRBV5-4
d_call: .
cdr3_aa: CASSSVLPGDTQYF
cdr3_nt: TGTGCCAGCAGCTCAGTTTTGCCCGGAGATACGCAGTATTTT

clone_size: .
j_call: TRBJ2-2
v_call: TRBV5-5
d_call: .
cdr3_aa: CASSGGTASRGELFF
cdr3_nt: TGTGCCAGCAGCGGAGGGACAGCTAGCCGTGGGGAGCTGTTTTTT

clone_size: .
j_call: TRBJ2-5
v_call: TRBV5-1
d_call: .
cdr3_aa: CASSLEFLLATQYF
cdr3_nt: TGCGCCAGCAGCTTGGAGTTCCTTCTAGCGACCCAGTACTTC

clone_size: many
j_call: TRBJ1-1
v_call: TRBV18
d_call: TRBD1
cdr3_aa: CASSGTGTEYTEAFF
cdr3_nt: TGTGCCAGCTCCGGCACCGGGACAGAATACACTGAAGCTTTCTTT

clone_size: .
j_call: TRBJ2-2
v_call: TRBV30
d_call: .
cdr3_aa: CAWGNTGELFF
cdr3_nt: TGTGCCTGGGGTAACACCGGGGAGCTGTTTTTT

clone_size: .
j_call: TRBJ1-4
v_call: TRBV7-6
d_call: .
cdr3_aa: CASSLTPYRESSLGTNEKLFF
cdr3_nt: TGTGCCAGCAGCCTGACCCCCTACAGGGAGAGCAGTCTAGGGACTAATGAAAAACTGTTTTTT

clone_size: .
j_call: TRBJ2-5
v_call: TRBV5-1
d_call: .
cdr3_aa: CASSSLETQYF
cdr3_nt: TGCGCCAGCAGCTCACTAGAGACCCAGTACTTC

clone_size: .
j_call: TRBJ2-1
v_call: TRBV7-8
d_call: .
cdr3_aa: CASSLNRGGLDEQFF
cdr3_nt: TGTGCCAGCAGCCTGAACAGGGGAGGATTGGATGAGCAGTTCTTC

clone_size: .
j_call: TRBJ2-5
v_call: TRBV7-1
d_call: TRBD2
cdr3_aa: CASSFWGGHQETQYF
cdr3_nt: TGTGCCAGCAGCTTCTGGGGGGGACACCAAGAGACCCAGTACTTC

clone_size: .
j_call: TRBJ1-1
v_call: TRBV6-1
d_call: .
cdr3_aa: CASSELQGHTEAFF
cdr3_nt: TGTGCCAGCAGTGAATTGCAGGGACACACTGAAGCTTTCTTT

clone_size: .
j_call: TRBJ2-6
v_call: TRBV28
d_call: .
cdr3_aa: CASSTPSASGANVLTF
cdr3_nt: TGTGCCAGCAGTACACCGTCTGCCTCTGGGGCCAACGTCCTGACTTTC

clone_size: once
j_call: TRBJ2-2
v_call: TRBV11-2
d_call: TRBD2
cdr3_aa: CASSHGRASTGELFF
cdr3_nt: TGTGCCAGCAGCCACGGGAGGGCCAGCACCGGGGAGCTGTTTTTT

clone_size: .
j_call: TRBJ2-5
v_call: TRBV28
d_call: .
cdr3_aa: CASSSFRGAGETQYF
cdr3_nt: TGTGCCAGCAGTTCCTTTCGGGGGGCCGGAGAGACCCAGTACTTC

clone_size: few
j_call: TRBJ2-1
v_call: TRBV10-1
d_call: .
cdr3_aa: CASSEMGKQFF
cdr3_nt: TGCGCCAGCAGTGAGATGGGCAAGCAGTTCTTC

clone_size: .
j_call: TRBJ2-3
v_call: TRBV6-5
d_call: .
cdr3_aa: CASSKTDTQYF
cdr3_nt: TGTGCCAGCAGTAAAACAGATACGCAGTATTTT

clone_size: once
j_call: TRBJ1-1
v_call: TRBV5-6
d_call: .
cdr3_aa: CASSPAVNTEAFF
cdr3_nt: TGTGCCAGCAGCCCGGCAGTGAACACTGAAGCTTTCTTT